A single sample gave rise to the 17 T cell receptor beta chains below, sequenced in a study of T cell changes during pregnancy in multiple sclerosis. Measured with immunoSEQ multiplex PCR; TCRdb has only the in-frame clones, and not every one. The repertoire holds about 40,000 clones, with more than 75% as singletons. Source material: PBMCs (not recorded whether the cells were cultured). The receptors stem from a female donor with multiple sclerosis, enrolled in a pregnancy study.

The chain joins TRBV29-1 to TRBJ2-7; 7 bases align to TRBD1. Germline V CDR1 and CDR2: SQVTM, ANQGSEA. CDR3 size: 13 residues. The trim removed 8 bases at V and 7 bases at J, leaving 14 bases unmatched. The CDR3, as DNA: TGCAGCACCTGGACAGGAAGTTCGCGGGAGCAGTACTTC. Protein product: CSTWTGSSREQYF.

The chain couples TRBV19 to TRBJ2-5; 8 bases are a match to TRBD1. The CDR3 length is 13 residues. Per germline, CDR1 LNHDA and CDR2 SQIVND (reference sequence). Unmatched junction bases numbered 0, after V lost 6 bases and J lost 0 bases. In DNA, the CDR3 is TGTGCCAGTAGGGGACAGGACCAAGAGACCCAGTACTTC. This encodes CASRGQDQETQYF.

This clone was seen once. The V and J genes are TRBV7-2 and TRBJ2-5; TRBD2 agrees at 11 bases. The CDR3 covers 16 residues. From germline, CDR1 is SGHTA and CDR2 FQGNSA. The junction had 10 bases not matched to a gene; V was cut back by 5 bases and J by 5 bases. The CDR3 nucleotides are TGTGCCAGCAGCGTCCTAGCGGGAGGAGGTGGGGAGACCCAGTACTTC. Translated: CASSVLAGGGGETQYF.

This clone was seen only once. The chain is built from TRBV2 and TRBJ2-1, with D unclear. V lost 2 bases and J lost 15, with 11 bases in between. CDR3 size: 11 residues. The germline gives CDR1 SNHLY, CDR2 FYNNEI. CDR3 bases: TGTGCCAGCAGTGAACCCCAGGCACTGTTCTTC. It is translated as CASSEPQALFF.

J is TRBJ2-1 and V is TRBV7-3; 8 bases are shared with TRBD2. This CDR3 has 15 residues. V lost 4 bases, J lost 0 bases, and 2 bases stayed unmatched. The V gene's germline CDR1 is SGHTA and CDR2 FQGTGA. CDR3 sequence: CASSSGLVSYNEQFF. CDR3 bases: TGTGCCAGCAGCTCGGGACTAGTCTCCTACAATGAGCAGTTCTTC.

V usage is TRBV6-5 and J usage is TRBJ2-7, with 12 bases aligning to TRBD2. CDR1 is MNHEY, CDR2 SVGAGI, per germline. The trim removed 8 bases at V and 7 bases at J, leaving 6 bases unmatched. The CDR3 length is 13 residues. The CDR3 is CASLTSGRGEQYF. CDR3 nucleotide sequence: TGTGCCAGCTTGACTAGCGGGAGAGGGGAGCAGTACTTC.

V usage is TRBV6-6 and J usage is TRBJ2-3; tentatively, D is TRBD2 (5 bases). Trimming left V 2 bases short and J 3 bases short, with 9 bases between. There are 14 residues in the CDR3. Germline-derived CDR1 and CDR2 are MNHNY and SVGAGI (reference sequence). The DNA of the CDR3 is TGTGCCAGCAGTTACCTGGGAGCTACAGATACGCAGTATTTT. It yields the protein CASSYLGATDTQYF.

The chain has TRBV14 and TRBJ2-5; D could derive from TRBD1 or TRBD2 (5 bases each). With 0 bases removed from V and 5 bases from J, the gap between germline ends came to 13 bases. The CDR3 is 15 residues long. Germline V gives CDR1 SGHDN, CDR2 FVKESK. CDR3 DNA sequence: TGTGCCAGCAGCCAAGAGGGACGAGCTTTGGAGACCCAGTACTTC. Encoded protein: CASSQEGRALETQYF.

The chain couples TRBV10-1 to TRBJ2-2; TRBD1 agrees at 10 bases. The CDR3 has 13 residues. Trimming cost V 8 bases and J 5 bases; bases outside gene matches: 2. Germline CDR1 and CDR2: WNHNN and SYGVQD (reference sequence). CDR3 in amino acids: CASGTGETGELFF. In nucleotides, the CDR3 is TGCGCCAGCGGGACAGGGGAAACCGGGGAGCTGTTTTTT.

V and J are TRBV19 and TRBJ1-1; tentative D call: TRBD1 (5 bases). Trimming took 3 bases from V and 1 from J, leaving 9 bases between them. The CDR3 sequence is 14 residues long. Germline loops: CDR1 LNHDA, CDR2 SQIVND (reference sequence). The CDR3 is CASSIQGSNTEAFF. The DNA of the CDR3 is TGTGCCAGTAGTATTCAGGGTTCGAACACTGAAGCTTTCTTT.

V is TRBV4-1 and J is TRBJ1-1; D gene unclear. V was trimmed by 0 bases and J by 3 bases, leaving 11 bases between them. Germline lookup yields CDR1 MGHRA and CDR2 YSYEKL. This CDR3 contains 15 residues. CDR3 DNA: TGCGCCAGCAGCCAAGAGATGGGAATGGACACTGAAGCTTTCTTT. This encodes CASSQEMGMDTEAFF.

The rearrangement uses TRBV19 and TRBJ2-3; D gene ambiguous. Between the trimmed V and J ends, which lost 4 bases and 4 bases, there was a span of 15 bases. Germline CDR1 reads LNHDA; CDR2 reads SQIVND (reference sequence). This CDR3 is 15 amino acids long. The CDR3 DNA follows: TGTGCCAGTAGTACTGAGCTATATGGGCCAGATACGCAGTATTTT. Translated: CASSTELYGPDTQYF. Full variable domain (rest looked up from reference TRBV19 and TRBJ2-3): DGGITQSPKYLFRKEGQNVTLSCEQNLNHDAMYWYRQDPGQGLRLIYYSQIVNDFQKGDIAEGYSVSREKKESFPLTVTSAQKNPTAFYLCASSTELYGPDTQYFGPGTRLTVL.

CDR3 amino acids: CASSISQVLNTGELFF. The DNA of the CDR3 is TGTGCCAGCAGCATCTCCCAGGTCCTGAACACCGGGGAGCTGTTTTTT. The chain couples TRBV5-4 to TRBJ2-2, with D uncertain. The CDR3 consists of 16 residues. The V and J ends lost 4 bases and 1 base respectively, with 14 bases between them. Germline CDR1 is SGHNT and CDR2 is YYREEE (reference sequence).

The chain recombines TRBV7-9 with TRBJ2-3; 10 bases are a match to TRBD1. Germline V gene sequence: CDR1 SEHNR, CDR2 FQNEAQ (reference sequence). V shed 4 bases, J shed 7 bases, and the junction held 5 bases outside the gene matches. The CDR3 is made up of 14 amino acids. The CDR3 DNA reads TGTGCCAGCAGCTCTGGGACAGGGGCACATACGCAGTATTTT. Translated: CASSSGTGAHTQYF.

V gene TRBV11-3 combines with J gene TRBJ2-1; possible D gene TRBD2, 6 bases. Trimming took 0 bases from V and 1 from J, leaving 13 bases between them. Germline assignment: CDR1 SGHNT and CDR2 YENEEA. The CDR3 extends over 17 amino acids. CDR3 loop: CASSLEWEERSYNEQFF. The CDR3, as DNA: TGTGCCAGCAGCTTAGAATGGGAGGAAAGGTCCTACAATGAGCAGTTCTTC. Supplemented by reference TRBV11-3 and TRBJ2-1, the full variable domain reads EAGVVQSPRYKIIEKKQPVAFWCNPISGHNTLYWYLQNLGQGPELLIRYENEEAVDDSQLPKDRFSAERLKGVDSTLKIQPAELGDSAVYLCASSLEWEERSYNEQFFGPGTRLTVL.

The chain carries TRBV28 and TRBJ1-4; D perhaps matches TRBD1 (6 bases). Trimming removed 6 bases from V and 8 bases from J, with 13 bases in between. The CDR3 spans 13 residues. Germline loops: CDR1 MDHEN, CDR2 SYDVKM. DNA of the CDR3: TGTGCCAGCAGGCCCCAAGGGGGAGAAAAACTGTTTTTT. Encoded protein: CASRPQGGEKLFF.

The chain uses TRBV9 and TRBJ1-1; 9 positions match TRBD1. This CDR3 has 15 residues. The ends lost 4 bases at V and 4 bases at J; junction bases unmatched: 8. Germline V gives CDR1 SGDLS, CDR2 YYNGEE. The CDR3 reads CASSLSRQGGTEAFF. The CDR3 DNA is TGTGCCAGCAGCCTATCTAGACAGGGGGGCACTGAAGCTTTCTTT.